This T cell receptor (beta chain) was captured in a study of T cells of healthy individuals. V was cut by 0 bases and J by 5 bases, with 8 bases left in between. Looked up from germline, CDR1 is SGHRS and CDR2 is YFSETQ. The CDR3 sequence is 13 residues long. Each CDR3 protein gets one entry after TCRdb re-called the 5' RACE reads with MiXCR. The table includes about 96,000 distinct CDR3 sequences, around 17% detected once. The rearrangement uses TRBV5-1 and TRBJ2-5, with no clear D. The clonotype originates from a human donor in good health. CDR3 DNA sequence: TGCGCCAGCAGCTTGGAGGGTCAGGAGACCCAGTACTTC. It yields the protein CASSLEGQETQYF.